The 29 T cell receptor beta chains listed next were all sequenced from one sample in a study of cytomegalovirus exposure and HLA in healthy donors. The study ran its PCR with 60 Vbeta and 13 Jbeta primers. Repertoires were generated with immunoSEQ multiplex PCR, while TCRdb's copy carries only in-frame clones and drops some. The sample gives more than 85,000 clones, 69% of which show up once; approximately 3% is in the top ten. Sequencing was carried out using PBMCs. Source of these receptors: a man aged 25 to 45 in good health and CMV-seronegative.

The DNA for the CDR3 is TGCGCCAGCAGCCCCGTCCCTCCGAGACAGGGGGCCGGCAATGAGCAGTTCTTC. It is translated as CASSPVPPRQGAGNEQFF. The chain uses TRBV5-1 and TRBJ2-1; 10 nucleotides line up with TRBD1. The CDR3 extends over 18 amino acids. Germline CDR1 reads SGHRS; CDR2 reads YFSETQ. The V and J ends lost 4 bases and 6 bases, in that order; junction bases with no gene match: 16.

In DNA form, the CDR3 reads TGTGCCAGCAGTGGGGGGACTAGCGGGAGTAGGGATGAGCAGTTCTTC. As protein: CASSGGTSGSRDEQFF. The rearrangement uses TRBV2 and TRBJ2-1; TRBD2 aligns across 14 bases. CDR3 length: 16 amino acids. V lost 4 bases to trimming and J lost 8 bases; unmatched junction nucleotides: 7. Germline V gives CDR1 SNHLY, CDR2 FYNNEI.

The CDR3 bases are TGTGCCAGCAGCTTATCCCAGGCGGGGCAAAAACTGTTTTTT. Translated, it gives CASSLSQAGQKLFF. The chain carries TRBV7-9 and TRBJ1-4; weak D call: TRBD1 (5 bases). Germline CDR1 reads SEHNR; CDR2 reads FQNEAQ (reference sequence). This CDR3 is 14 amino acids long. The V end lost 2 bases, the J end lost 9 bases, and 13 bases lay between the germline ends.

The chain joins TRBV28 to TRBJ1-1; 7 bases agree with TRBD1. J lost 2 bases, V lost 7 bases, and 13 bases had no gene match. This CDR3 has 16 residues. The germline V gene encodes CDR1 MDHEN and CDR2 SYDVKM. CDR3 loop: CASTPRGHGANTEAFF. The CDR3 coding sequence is TGTGCCAGCACCCCAAGGGGGCACGGGGCTAACACTGAAGCTTTCTTT.

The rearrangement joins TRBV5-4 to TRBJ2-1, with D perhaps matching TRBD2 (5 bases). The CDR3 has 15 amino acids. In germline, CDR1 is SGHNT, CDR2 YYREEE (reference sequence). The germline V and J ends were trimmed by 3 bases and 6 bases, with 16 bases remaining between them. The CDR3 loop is CASSSREGPGNEQFF. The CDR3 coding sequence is TGTGCCAGCAGCTCCCGGGAAGGCCCGGGCAATGAGCAGTTCTTC.

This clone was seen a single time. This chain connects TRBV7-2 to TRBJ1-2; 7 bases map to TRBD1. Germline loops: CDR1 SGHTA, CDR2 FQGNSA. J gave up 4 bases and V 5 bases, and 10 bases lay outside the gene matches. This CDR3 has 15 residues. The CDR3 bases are TGTGCCAGCAGCCCCGGGACAGCGCCGACCTATGGCTACACCTTC. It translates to CASSPGTAPTYGYTF.

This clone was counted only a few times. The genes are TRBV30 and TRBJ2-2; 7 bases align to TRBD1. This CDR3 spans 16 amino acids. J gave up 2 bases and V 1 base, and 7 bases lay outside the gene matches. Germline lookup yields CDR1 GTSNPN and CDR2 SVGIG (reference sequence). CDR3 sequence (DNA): TGTGCCTGGAGTGGGGGGACAGAGCTAAACACCGGGGAGCTGTTTTTT. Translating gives CAWSGGTELNTGELFF.

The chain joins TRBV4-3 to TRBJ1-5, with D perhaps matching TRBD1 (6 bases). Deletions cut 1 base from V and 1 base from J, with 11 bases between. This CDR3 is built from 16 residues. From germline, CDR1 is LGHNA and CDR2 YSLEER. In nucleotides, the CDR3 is TGCGCCAGCAGCCAAGGGGTACAGGGAAGCAATCAGCCCCAGCATTTT. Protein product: CASSQGVQGSNQPQHF.

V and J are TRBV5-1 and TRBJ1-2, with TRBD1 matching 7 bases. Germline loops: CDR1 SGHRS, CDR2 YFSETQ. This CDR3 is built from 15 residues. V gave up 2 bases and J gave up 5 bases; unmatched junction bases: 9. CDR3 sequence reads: CASSFSEGAQYGYTF. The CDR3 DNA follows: TGCGCCAGCAGCTTTTCAGAGGGGGCACAGTATGGCTACACCTTC.

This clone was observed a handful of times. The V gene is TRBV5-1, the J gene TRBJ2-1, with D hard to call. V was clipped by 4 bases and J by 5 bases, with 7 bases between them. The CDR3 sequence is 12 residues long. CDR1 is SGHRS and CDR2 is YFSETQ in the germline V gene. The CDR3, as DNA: TGCGCCAGCAGCGGAGATGACAATGAGCAGTTCTTC. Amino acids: CASSGDDNEQFF. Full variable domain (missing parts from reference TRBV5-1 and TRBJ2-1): KAGVTQTPRYLIKTRGQQVTLSCSPISGHRSVSWYQQTPGQGLQFLFEYFSETQRNKGNFPGRFSGRQFSNSRSEMNVSTLELGDSALYLCASSGDDNEQFFGPGTRLTVL.

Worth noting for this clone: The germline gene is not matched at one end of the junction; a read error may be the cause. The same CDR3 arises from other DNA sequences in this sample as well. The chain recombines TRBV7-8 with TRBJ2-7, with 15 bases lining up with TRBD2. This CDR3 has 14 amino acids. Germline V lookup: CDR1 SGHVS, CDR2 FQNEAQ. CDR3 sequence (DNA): TGCGTCAGCAGCTACGGACTAGCGGGAGGGGAGCAGTACTTC. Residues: CVSSYGLAGGEQYF.

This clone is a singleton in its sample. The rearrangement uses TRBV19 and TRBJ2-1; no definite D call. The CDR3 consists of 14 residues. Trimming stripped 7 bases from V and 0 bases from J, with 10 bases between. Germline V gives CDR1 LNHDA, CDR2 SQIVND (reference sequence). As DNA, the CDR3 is TGTGCCAGTAACGCGCTGAGCTCCTACAATGAGCAGTTCTTC. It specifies CASNALSSYNEQFF.

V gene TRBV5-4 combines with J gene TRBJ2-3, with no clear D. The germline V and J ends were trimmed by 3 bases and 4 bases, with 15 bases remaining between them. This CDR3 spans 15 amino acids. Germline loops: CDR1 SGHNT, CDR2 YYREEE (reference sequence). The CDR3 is CASSSPKKAADTQYF. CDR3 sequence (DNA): TGTGCCAGCAGCTCGCCCAAAAAAGCTGCAGATACGCAGTATTTT. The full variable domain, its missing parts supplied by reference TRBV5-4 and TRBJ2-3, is ETGVTQSPTHLIKTRGQQVTLRCSSQSGHNTVSWYQQALGQGPQFIFQYYREEENGRGNFPPRFSGLQFPNYSSELNVNALELDDSALYLCASSSPKKAADTQYFGPGTRLTVL.

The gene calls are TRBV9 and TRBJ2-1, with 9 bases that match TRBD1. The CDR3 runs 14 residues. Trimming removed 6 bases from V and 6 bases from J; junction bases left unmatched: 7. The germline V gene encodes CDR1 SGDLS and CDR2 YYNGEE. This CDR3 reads CASNRDRVPNEQFF. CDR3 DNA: TGTGCCAGCAACCGGGACAGGGTACCCAATGAGCAGTTCTTC.

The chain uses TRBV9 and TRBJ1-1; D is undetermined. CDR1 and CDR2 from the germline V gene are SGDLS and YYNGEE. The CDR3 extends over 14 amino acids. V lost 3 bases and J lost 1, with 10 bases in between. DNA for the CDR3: TGTGCCAGCAGCGCCCAAACAGCGAACACTGAAGCTTTCTTT. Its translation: CASSAQTANTEAFF.

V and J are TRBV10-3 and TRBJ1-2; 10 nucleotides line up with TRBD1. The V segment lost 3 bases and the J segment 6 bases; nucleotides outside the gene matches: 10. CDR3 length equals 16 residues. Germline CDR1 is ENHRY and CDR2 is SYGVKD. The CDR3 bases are TGTGCCATCAGTGAAAAAGACAGGGGGCGCGGCAATGGCTACACCTTC. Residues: CAISEKDRGRGNGYTF.

CDR3: CASSLDRGGRNTEAFF. For the CDR3, the DNA is TGTGCCAGCAGCTTGGACAGGGGAGGGAGAAACACTGAAGCTTTCTTT. The chain carries TRBV7-9 and TRBJ1-1; TRBD1 matches 9 bases. The V gene end was trimmed by 3 bases and the J gene end by 2 bases; junction bases not matched to a gene: 7. This CDR3 has 16 amino acids. The V gene's germline CDR1 is SEHNR and CDR2 FQNEAQ (reference sequence).

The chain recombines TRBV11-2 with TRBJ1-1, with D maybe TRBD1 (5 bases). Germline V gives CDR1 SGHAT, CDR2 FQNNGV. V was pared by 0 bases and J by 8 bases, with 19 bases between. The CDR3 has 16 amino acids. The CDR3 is CASSLDRYPLPGEAFF. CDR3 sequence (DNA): TGTGCCAGCAGCTTAGATAGGTATCCCCTCCCAGGGGAAGCTTTCTTT.

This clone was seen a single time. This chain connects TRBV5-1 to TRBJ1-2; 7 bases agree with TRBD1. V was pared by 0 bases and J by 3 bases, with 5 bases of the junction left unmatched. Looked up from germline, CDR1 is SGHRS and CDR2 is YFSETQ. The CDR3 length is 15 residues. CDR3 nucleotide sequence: TGCGCCAGCAGCTTGGCCGAGGGGGCGGACTATGGCTACACCTTC. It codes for CASSLAEGADYGYTF. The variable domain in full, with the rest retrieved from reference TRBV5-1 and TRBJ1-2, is KAGVTQTPRYLIKTRGQQVTLSCSPISGHRSVSWYQQTPGQGLQFLFEYFSETQRNKGNFPGRFSGRQFSNSRSEMNVSTLELGDSALYLCASSLAEGADYGYTFGSGTRLTVV.

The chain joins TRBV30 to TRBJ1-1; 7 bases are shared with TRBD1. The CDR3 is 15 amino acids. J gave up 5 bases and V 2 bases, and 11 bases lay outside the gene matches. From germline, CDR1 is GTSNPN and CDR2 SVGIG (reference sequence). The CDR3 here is CAWSRFGTGETEAFF. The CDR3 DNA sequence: TGTGCCTGGAGTAGGTTTGGAACAGGGGAAACTGAAGCTTTCTTT.

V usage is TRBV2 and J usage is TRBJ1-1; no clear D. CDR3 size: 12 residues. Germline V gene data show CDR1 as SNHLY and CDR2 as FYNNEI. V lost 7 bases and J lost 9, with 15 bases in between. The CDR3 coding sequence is TGTGCCAGCACCCCCGGGGTCGGGAAAGCTTTCTTT. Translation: CASTPGVGKAFF.

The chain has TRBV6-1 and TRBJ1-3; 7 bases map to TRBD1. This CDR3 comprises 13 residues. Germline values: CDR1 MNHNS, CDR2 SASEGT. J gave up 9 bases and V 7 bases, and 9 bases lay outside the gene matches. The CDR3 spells CASIEGAIGTIYF. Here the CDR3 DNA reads TGTGCCAGCATTGAGGGGGCGATTGGCACCATATATTTT.

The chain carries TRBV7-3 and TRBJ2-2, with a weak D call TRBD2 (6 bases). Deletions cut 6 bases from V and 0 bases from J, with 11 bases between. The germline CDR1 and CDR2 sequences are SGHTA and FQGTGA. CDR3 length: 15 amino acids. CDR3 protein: CASREGLANTGELFF. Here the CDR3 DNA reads TGTGCCAGCAGGGAGGGGCTAGCGAACACCGGGGAGCTGTTTTTT.

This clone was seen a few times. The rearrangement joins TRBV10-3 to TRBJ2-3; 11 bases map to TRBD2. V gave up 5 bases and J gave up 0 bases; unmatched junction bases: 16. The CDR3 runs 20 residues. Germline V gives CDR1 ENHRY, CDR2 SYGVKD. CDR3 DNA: TGTGCCATCAGTCTAACTAGCGGGAGACTAGAGATTCAAAGCACAGATACGCAGTATTTT. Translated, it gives CAISLTSGRLEIQSTDTQYF.

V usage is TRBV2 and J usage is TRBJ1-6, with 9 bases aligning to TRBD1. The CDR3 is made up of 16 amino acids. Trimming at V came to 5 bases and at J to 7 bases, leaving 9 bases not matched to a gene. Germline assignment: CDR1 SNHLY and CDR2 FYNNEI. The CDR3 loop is CASSFSTGGGNSPLHF. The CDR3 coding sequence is TGTGCCAGCAGTTTCTCAACAGGGGGCGGAAATTCACCCCTCCACTTT.

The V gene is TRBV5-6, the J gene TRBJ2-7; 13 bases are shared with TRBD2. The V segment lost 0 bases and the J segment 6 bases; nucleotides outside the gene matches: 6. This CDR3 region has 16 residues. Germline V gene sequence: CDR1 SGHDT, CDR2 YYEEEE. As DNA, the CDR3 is TGTGCCAGCAGCTTGGGACTAGCGGGAGGAGGAACCGAGCAGTACTTC. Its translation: CASSLGLAGGGTEQYF.

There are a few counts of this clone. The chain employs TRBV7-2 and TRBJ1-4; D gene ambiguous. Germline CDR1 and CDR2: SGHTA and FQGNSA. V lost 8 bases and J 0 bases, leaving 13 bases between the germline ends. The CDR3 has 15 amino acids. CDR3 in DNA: TGTGCCAGCCGCAATCGGGGAACAACTAATGAAAAACTGTTTTTT. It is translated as CASRNRGTTNEKLFF.

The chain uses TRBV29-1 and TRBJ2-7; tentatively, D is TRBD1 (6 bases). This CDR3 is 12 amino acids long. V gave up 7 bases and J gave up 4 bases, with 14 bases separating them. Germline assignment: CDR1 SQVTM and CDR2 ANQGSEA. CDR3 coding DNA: TGCAGCGGCCGAACCAGGGGATACGAGCAGTACTTC. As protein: CSGRTRGYEQYF.

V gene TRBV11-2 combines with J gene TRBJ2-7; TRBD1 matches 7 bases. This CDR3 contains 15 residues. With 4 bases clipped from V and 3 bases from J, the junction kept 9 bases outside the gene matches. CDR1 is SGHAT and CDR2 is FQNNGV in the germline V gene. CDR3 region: CASSYRGRSSYEQYF. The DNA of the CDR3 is TGTGCCAGCAGCTACAGGGGTCGGTCAAGCTACGAGCAGTACTTC.